The rows below give T cell receptor beta chains drawn from one sample of a study of shared clonotypes between healthy human individuals. Sequenced by immunoSEQ multiplex PCR; TCRdb stores in-frame clones only, minus some. The sample includes more than 2 million clones, about 93% of them seen just once. The sample comprised naive CD8+ T cells from PBMCs. The receptors come from a man between 18 and 29 years old in good health. Some clones in this sample may be carry-over from other donors' samples. Both conserved end residues are part of each CDR3. The D gene is left open where the match is weak. Clone sizes are given selectively: once, few, many, or a class where the clone is expanded.

clone_size,d_call,j_call,v_call,cdr3_aa,cdr3_nt
.,.,TRBJ2-7,TRBV27,CASRWTDSYEQYF,TGTGCCAGCAGATGGACAGACAGCTACGAGCAGTACTTC
.,TRBD2,TRBJ2-7,TRBV7-2,CASSWGTRVVEQYF,TGTGCCAGCAGCTGGGGGACTAGGGTGGTCGAGCAGTACTTC
.,.,TRBJ1-4,TRBV5-1,CASRPRDNWEKLFF,TGCGCCAGCAGACCGCGGGACAATTGGGAAAAACTGTTTTTT
.,.,TRBJ2-5,TRBV18,CASSLRPGGGREETQYF,TGTGCCAGCTCACTCCGACCAGGTGGGGGGAGAGAAGAGACCCAGTACTTC
.,TRBD1,TRBJ1-1,TRBV4-1,CASSPWKGATEAFF,TGCGCCAGCAGCCCTTGGAAGGGGGCCACTGAAGCTTTCTTT
.,.,TRBJ1-3,TRBV9,CASSVEVSQNSGNTIYF,TGTGCCAGCAGTGTGGAGGTGTCACAGAACTCTGGAAACACCATATATTTT
.,.,TRBJ2-2,TRBV9,CASSGDLARTGELFF,TGTGCCAGCAGCGGGGACTTGGCTAGGACCGGGGAGCTGTTTTTT
.,.,TRBJ1-2,TRBV5-5,CASSLIGRGVGYTF,TGTGCCAGCAGCCTGATTGGGAGAGGTGTCGGCTACACCTTC
.,.,TRBJ2-2,TRBV28,CASSLWGLDTGELFF,TGTGCCAGCAGCCTATGGGGGTTAGACACCGGGGAGCTGTTTTTT
.,TRBD1,TRBJ1-4,TRBV7-9,CASSYDREGEKLFF,TGTGCCAGCAGCTACGACAGGGAGGGCGAAAAACTGTTTTTT
.,.,TRBJ2-2,TRBV27,CASSPTRQVLRLNAGELFF,TGTGCCAGCAGTCCAACCAGACAGGTCTTGAGGCTTAACGCCGGGGAGCTGTTTTTT
.,.,TRBJ2-2,TRBV29-1,CSVPGRTGELFF,TGCAGCGTTCCGGGCCGGACCGGGGAGCTGTTTTTT
.,.,TRBJ1-1,TRBV5-1,CASSWTNPNTEAFF,TGCGCCAGCAGCTGGACAAATCCCAACACTGAAGCTTTCTTT
.,TRBD1,TRBJ1-5,TRBV10-1,CASNLPTGTNQPQHF,TGCGCCAGCAACCTCCCGACAGGGACCAATCAGCCCCAGCATTTT
.,TRBD2,TRBJ2-5,TRBV30,CASLPREKETQYF,TGTGCCAGCCTACCGCGGGAGAAAGAGACCCAGTACTTC
.,.,TRBJ1-1,TRBV7-9,CASGSAGLNTEAFF,TGTGCCAGCGGGTCGGCGGGACTGAACACTGAAGCTTTCTTT
.,.,TRBJ2-7,TRBV27,CASSSLLDYEQYF,TGTGCCAGCAGTTCGTTGTTGGACTACGAGCAGTACTTC
.,.,TRBJ2-1,TRBV2,CASSEFDAGASYNEQFF,TGTGCCAGCAGTGAATTCGACGCGGGTGCCTCCTACAATGAGCAGTTCTTC
.,TRBD1,TRBJ1-1,TRBV9,CASSGGQEGTEAFF,TGTGCCAGCAGCGGGGGACAGGAAGGGACTGAAGCTTTCTTT
.,.,TRBJ2-1,TRBV19,CASSTSYSRNFYEQFF,TGTGCCAGTAGTACGTCCTACAGTCGAAATTTCTATGAGCAGTTCTTC
.,.,TRBJ1-2,TRBV13,CASSSNGGTLYGYTF,TGTGCCAGCAGCTCAAACGGAGGGACTCTCTATGGCTACACCTTC
.,.,TRBJ1-5,TRBV28,CASSLMVSNQPQHF,TGTGCCAGCAGTCTAATGGTTAGCAATCAGCCCCAGCATTTT
.,.,TRBJ2-7,TRBV6-5,CASSYAPDYEQYF,TGTGCCAGCAGTTACGCGCCGGACTACGAGCAGTACTTC
.,.,TRBJ2-2,TRBV7-8,CASSFTGELFF,TGTGCCAGCAGCTTTACCGGGGAGCTGTTTTTT
.,.,TRBJ2-7,TRBV4-1,CASSQDGLFRQGAYEQYF,TGCGCCAGCAGCCAAGACGGACTATTCAGGCAGGGGGCCTACGAGCAGTACTTC
.,TRBD1,TRBJ2-7,TRBV11-2,CASSSGTGGFYEQYF,TGTGCCAGCAGCTCCGGGACAGGGGGTTTTTACGAGCAGTACTTC
.,TRBD2,TRBJ2-1,TRBV29-1,CSVDTSGNNEQFF,TGCAGCGTTGACACTAGCGGTAACAATGAGCAGTTCTTC
.,TRBD1,TRBJ1-5,TRBV27,CASRLGQGLGQPQHF,TGTGCCAGCAGACTAGGACAGGGTCTGGGTCAGCCCCAGCATTTT
.,TRBD2,TRBJ2-7,TRBV6-4,CASRNAGTSGFGYEQYF,TGTGCCAGCAGGAATGCCGGGACTAGCGGGTTTGGGTACGAGCAGTACTTC
.,.,TRBJ2-1,TRBV9,CASTPELSYNEQFF,TGTGCCAGCACCCCGGAGCTCTCCTACAATGAGCAGTTCTTC
once,TRBD1,TRBJ2-5,TRBV6-5,CASSYIGQDQETQYF,TGTGCCAGCAGTTACATCGGACAGGATCAAGAGACCCAGTACTTC
.,TRBD2,TRBJ2-3,TRBV4-1,CASSQVRASGRADTQYF,TGCGCCAGCAGCCAAGTGAGGGCTAGCGGACGAGCAGATACGCAGTATTTT
once,TRBD2,TRBJ2-1,TRBV27,CASSERTSWHEQFF,TGTGCCAGCAGCGAACGGACTAGCTGGCATGAGCAGTTCTTC